This T cell receptor beta chain was observed in a study of T cell responses to AZD1222 COVID-19 vaccine. Regarding the study as a whole: Donors were mostly white British, more females; clonal diversity possibly underestimated.

Method: immunoSEQ multiplex PCR; TCRdb's copy keeps in-frame clones and lacks some. The table includes around 120,000 clones, approximately 92% detected once. This CDR3 comprises 14 residues. The ends lost 6 bases at V and 5 bases at J; junction bases unmatched: 4. Per the germline V gene, CDR1 is MRHNA and CDR2 is SNTAGT. In the case of this clone: Antigen: not known.

Material: peripheral blood, obtained 28 days after the second AZD1222 dose. This clonotype was sampled from an adult who received the AZD1222 COVID-19 vaccine. The chain recombines TRBV6-4 with TRBJ2-1; 10 bases line up with TRBD1. CDR3 protein: CASRMDRGNNEQFF. Written as DNA, the CDR3 is TGTGCCAGCAGAATGGACAGGGGGAACAATGAGCAGTTCTTC.